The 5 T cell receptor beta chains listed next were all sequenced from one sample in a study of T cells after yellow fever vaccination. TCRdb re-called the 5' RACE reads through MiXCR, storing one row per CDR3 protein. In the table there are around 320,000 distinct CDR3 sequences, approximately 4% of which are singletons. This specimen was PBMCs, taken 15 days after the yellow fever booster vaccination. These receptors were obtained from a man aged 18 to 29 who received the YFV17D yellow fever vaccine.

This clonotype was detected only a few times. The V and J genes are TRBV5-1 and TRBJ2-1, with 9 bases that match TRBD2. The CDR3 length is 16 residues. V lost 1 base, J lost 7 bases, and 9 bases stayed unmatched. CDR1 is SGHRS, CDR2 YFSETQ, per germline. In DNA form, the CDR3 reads TGCGCCAGCAGCTTGAATTTAGCGGGGGCAAAGAATGAGCAGTTCTTC. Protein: CASSLNLAGAKNEQFF.

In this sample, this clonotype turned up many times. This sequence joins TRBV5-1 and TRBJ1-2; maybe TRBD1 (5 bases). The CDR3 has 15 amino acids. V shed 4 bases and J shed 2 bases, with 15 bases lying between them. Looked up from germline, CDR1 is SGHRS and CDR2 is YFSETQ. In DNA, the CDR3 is TGCGCCAGCAGCGCCCCAGGGCCAGGGAACTATGGCTACACCTTC. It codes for CASSAPGPGNYGYTF.

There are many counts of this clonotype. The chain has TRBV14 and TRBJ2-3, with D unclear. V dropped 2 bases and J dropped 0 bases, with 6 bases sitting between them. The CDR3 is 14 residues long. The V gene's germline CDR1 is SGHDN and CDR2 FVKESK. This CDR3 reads CASSQIRSTDTQYF. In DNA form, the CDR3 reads TGTGCCAGCAGCCAAATCCGAAGCACAGATACGCAGTATTTT.

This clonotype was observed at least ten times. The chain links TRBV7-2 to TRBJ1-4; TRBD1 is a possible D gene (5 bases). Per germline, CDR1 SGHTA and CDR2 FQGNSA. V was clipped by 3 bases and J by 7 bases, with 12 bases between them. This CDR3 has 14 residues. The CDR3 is CASSFQWGGEKLFF. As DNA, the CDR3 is TGTGCCAGCAGCTTCCAGTGGGGGGGTGAAAAACTGTTTTTT.

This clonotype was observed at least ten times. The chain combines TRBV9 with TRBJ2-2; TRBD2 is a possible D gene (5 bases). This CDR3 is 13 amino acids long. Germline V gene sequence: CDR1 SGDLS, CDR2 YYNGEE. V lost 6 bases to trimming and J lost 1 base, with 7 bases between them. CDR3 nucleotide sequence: TGTGCCAGCACCCGGGAGAACACCGGGGAGCTGTTTTTT. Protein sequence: CASTRENTGELFF.